This passage covers 16 T cell receptor beta chains from one sample sequenced in a study of shared clonotypes between healthy human individuals. Clones were sequenced by immunoSEQ multiplex PCR, and TCRdb holds only the in-frame ones, with some missing. The table has approximately 500,000 clones, around 80% seen once. The specimen sequenced was PBMCs. Receptors originate from a woman aged 40-49 years in good health. Some clones in this sample may be carry-over from other donors' samples.

The chain combines TRBV28 with TRBJ2-1; D uncertain. The length of the CDR3 is 11 residues. V was pared by 3 bases and J by 12 bases, with 9 bases between. Per the germline V gene, CDR1 is MDHEN and CDR2 is SYDVKM. CDR3 sequence: CASSFLNRQFF. The CDR3 DNA reads as TGTGCCAGCAGTTTCTTAAATCGGCAGTTCTTC.

The chain couples TRBV10-3 to TRBJ2-7; 8 bases match TRBD2. After removal of 6 bases from V and 2 bases from J, the junction contained 6 bases not matched to a gene. There are 14 residues in the CDR3. CDR1 is ENHRY, CDR2 SYGVKD, per germline. In DNA, the CDR3 is TGTGCCATCAGGGGAGCGGGAGACGCCTACGAGCAGTACTTC. Translation gives CAIRGAGDAYEQYF.

This clone was recorded a few times. For the CDR3, the DNA is TGTGCCAGCATCACGGTAGATGGGAGCGAGCAGTACTTC. It is translated as CASITVDGSEQYF. This sequence joins TRBV28 and TRBJ2-7; tentatively, D is TRBD2 (5 bases). The CDR3 sequence is 13 residues long. V lost 7 bases and J lost 6, with 16 bases in between. The germline V gene has CDR1 MDHEN and CDR2 SYDVKM.

The gene calls are TRBV28 and TRBJ2-1, with 8 bases lining up with TRBD2. The length of the CDR3 is 14 residues. Trimming took 3 bases from V and 9 from J; bases not matched to a gene: 7. Looked up from germline, CDR1 is MDHEN and CDR2 is SYDVKM. CDR3 sequence: CASSLNSGKGEQFF. Written as DNA, the CDR3 is TGTGCCAGCAGTTTGAATAGCGGGAAGGGTGAGCAGTTCTTC.

The chain employs TRBV6-5 and TRBJ2-7; the D is unclear. Germline V CDR1 and CDR2: MNHEY, SVGAGI. V lost 6 bases to trimming and J lost 6 bases, with 18 bases between them. This CDR3 region has 14 residues. Here the CDR3 reads CASRPILAAIEQYF. Written as DNA, the CDR3 is TGTGCCAGCAGACCGATTCTGGCAGCGATCGAGCAGTACTTC.

V is TRBV7-2 and J is TRBJ1-2; tentative D call: TRBD1 (5 bases). V was shortened by 5 bases and J by 0 bases, with 13 bases between the two germline ends. Germline V gene data show CDR1 as SGHTA and CDR2 as FQGNSA. This CDR3 is 15 amino acids long. CDR3 loop: CASSINRDSNYGYTF. The CDR3 DNA follows: TGTGCCAGCAGCATCAACCGGGACTCTAACTATGGCTACACCTTC. Drawing the rest from reference TRBV7-2 and TRBJ1-2, the complete variable domain is GAGVSQSPSNKVTEKGKDVELRCDPISGHTALYWYRQSLGQGLEFLIYFQGNSAPDKSGLPSDRFSAERTGGSVSTLTIQRTQQEDSAVYLCASSINRDSNYGYTFGSGTRLTVV.

The DNA of the CDR3 is TGTGCCAGCAGCTCGGGCGGGTGGACTAGCGGGAGTCCCTACGAGCAGTACTTC. Its protein is CASSSGGWTSGSPYEQYF. V usage is TRBV11-2 and J usage is TRBJ2-7; 13 bases match TRBD2. Germline V gene sequence: CDR1 SGHAT, CDR2 FQNNGV. The CDR3 spans 18 residues. V lost 4 bases, J lost 2 bases, and 11 bases stayed unmatched.

This rearrangement joins TRBV6-1 to TRBJ2-7, with D maybe TRBD1 (6 bases). Trimming removed 6 bases from V and 3 bases from J, with 12 bases in between. The CDR3 covers 13 residues. In germline, CDR1 is MNHNS, CDR2 SASEGT. The CDR3 sequence: CASSLGTNYEQYF. For the CDR3, the DNA is TGTGCCAGCAGCCTAGGGACAAACTACGAGCAGTACTTC.

V gene TRBV6-5 combines with J gene TRBJ1-1; D call uncertain. Germline CDR1 MNHEY, CDR2 SVGAGI. This CDR3 is 12 amino acids long. Trimming left V 0 bases short and J 8 bases short, with 7 bases between. The CDR3 DNA reads TGTGCCAGCAGTTACTCGACGGGAGAAGCTTTCTTT. This translates into CASSYSTGEAFF.

Concerning this clone: This CDR3 is also generated by other DNA sequences in the sample. This sequence joins TRBV9 and TRBJ2-7; D unresolved. This CDR3 region has 15 residues. Trimming shortened V by 0 bases and J by 1 base, and 11 bases separated the two germline ends. From germline, CDR1 is SGDLS and CDR2 YYNGEE. The CDR3 reads CASSVVASGSYEQYF. CDR3 DNA sequence: TGTGCCAGCAGCGTAGTAGCCTCCGGATCCTACGAGCAGTACTTC.

This rearrangement joins TRBV5-1 to TRBJ1-4, with TRBD1 matching over 8 bases. CDR3 length equals 14 residues. The germline CDR1 and CDR2 sequences are SGHRS and YFSETQ. Germline trimming cut 1 base from V and 6 bases from J; bases unmatched to any gene: 2. CDR3 loop: CASSLQGADEKLFF. The CDR3 region has the DNA TGCGCCAGCAGCTTGCAGGGGGCGGATGAAAAACTGTTTTTT. The entire variable domain, with the rest obtained from reference TRBV5-1 and TRBJ1-4, is as follows: KAGVTQTPRYLIKTRGQQVTLSCSPISGHRSVSWYQQTPGQGLQFLFEYFSETQRNKGNFPGRFSGRQFSNSRSEMNVSTLELGDSALYLCASSLQGADEKLFFGSGTQLSVL.

The chain recombines TRBV27 with TRBJ2-3; 8 positions match TRBD1. CDR1 is MNHEY and CDR2 is SMNVEV in the germline V gene (reference sequence). V was pared by 5 bases and J by 3 bases, with 7 bases of the junction left unmatched. The CDR3 consists of 15 residues. This CDR3 is CASSPRTGRTDTQYF. The CDR3 nucleotides are TGTGCCAGCAGTCCGCGGACAGGGCGAACAGATACGCAGTATTTT.

Concerning this clone itself: This CDR3 is also generated by other DNA sequences in the sample. The chain recombines TRBV2 with TRBJ1-1; D remains ambiguous. The CDR3 consists of 14 residues. The V gene's germline CDR1 is SNHLY and CDR2 FYNNEI. V dropped 4 bases and J dropped 2 bases, with 11 bases sitting between them. CDR3 sequence: CASSVDRVNTEAFF. DNA of the CDR3: TGTGCCAGCAGTGTGGACCGCGTCAACACTGAAGCTTTCTTT.

The chain employs TRBV5-1 and TRBJ2-3; 9 nucleotides align to TRBD2. CDR3 length equals 16 residues. Germline CDR1 is SGHRS and CDR2 is YFSETQ. V dropped 4 bases and J dropped 6; count of bases not matched to a gene: 12. DNA for the CDR3: TGCGCCAGCAGCCTTAACCCCGGGACTAGCCTCGATACGCAGTATTTT. This encodes CASSLNPGTSLDTQYF. The full variable domain, completed using reference TRBV5-1 and TRBJ2-3, is KAGVTQTPRYLIKTRGQQVTLSCSPISGHRSVSWYQQTPGQGLQFLFEYFSETQRNKGNFPGRFSGRQFSNSRSEMNVSTLELGDSALYLCASSLNPGTSLDTQYFGPGTRLTVL.

This sequence joins TRBV29-1 and TRBJ2-6; D uncertain. The CDR3 spans 14 residues. V lost 6 bases and J lost 0, with 9 bases in between. The V gene's germline CDR1 is SQVTM and CDR2 ANQGSEA. The CDR3 loop reads CSVAQISGANVLTF. For the CDR3, the DNA is TGCAGCGTAGCACAGATCTCTGGGGCCAACGTCCTGACTTTC.

V gene TRBV30 combines with J gene TRBJ2-5, with 7 nucleotides matching TRBD1. The V gene end was trimmed by 0 bases and the J gene end by 4 bases; junction bases not matched to a gene: 8. The CDR3 is 15 residues long. CDR1 is GTSNPN, CDR2 SVGIG, per germline (reference sequence). The CDR3 loop is CAWSVLQGVGETQYF. Here the CDR3 DNA reads TGTGCCTGGAGTGTACTGCAGGGGGTGGGAGAGACCCAGTACTTC.